This T cell receptor beta chain was retrieved from a study of identical twins' blood T cells. Overall study context: Some twelve libraries, six alpha and six beta, gave around 50 million reads. Study-wide results and caveats: Shared CDR3 clonotype counts tracked mainly the product of cloneset sizes.

This clonotype was recorded many times. The antigen remains undetermined. Each CDR3 protein gets one entry after TCRdb re-called the 5' RACE reads with MiXCR. The table records 350,000 to 400,000 distinct CDR3 sequences, under 30% of them present only once. V gave up 10 bases and J gave up 2 bases, with 22 bases separating them. The CDR3 runs to 16 residues. Germline V lookup: CDR1 ENHRY, CDR2 SYGVKD. The donors were healthy female monozygous twins, three pairs in total. All three twin pairs grew up together with likely shared infections and vaccines. Sequencing input: PBMCs. This TCR was sampled from a woman aged 18-49 years in good health. The chain uses TRBV10-3 and TRBJ2-3; D is possibly TRBD1 or TRBD2 (6 bases each). In DNA form, the CDR3 reads TGTGCCAGCGGGACATCCAACCCGGGGAACACAGATACGCAGTATTTT. Translated, it gives CASGTSNPGNTDTQYF.